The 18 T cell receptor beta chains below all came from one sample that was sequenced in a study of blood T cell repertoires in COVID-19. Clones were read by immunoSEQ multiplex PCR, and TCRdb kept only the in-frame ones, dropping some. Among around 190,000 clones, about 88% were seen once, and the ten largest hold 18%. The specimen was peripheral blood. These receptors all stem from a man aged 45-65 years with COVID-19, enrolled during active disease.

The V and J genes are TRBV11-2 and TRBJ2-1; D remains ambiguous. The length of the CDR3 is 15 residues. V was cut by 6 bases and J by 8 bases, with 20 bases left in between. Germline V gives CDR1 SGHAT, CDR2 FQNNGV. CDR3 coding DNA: TGTGCCAGCAGAGACTTGAAACTGGGTTCTGATGAGCAGTTCTTC. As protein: CASRDLKLGSDEQFF.

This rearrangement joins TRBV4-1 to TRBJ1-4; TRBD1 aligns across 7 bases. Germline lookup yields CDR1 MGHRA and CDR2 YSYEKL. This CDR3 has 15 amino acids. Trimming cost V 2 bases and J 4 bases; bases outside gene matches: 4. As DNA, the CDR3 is TGCGCCAGCAGCCAATCCGGGACAGTTAATGAAAAACTGTTTTTT. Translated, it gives CASSQSGTVNEKLFF.

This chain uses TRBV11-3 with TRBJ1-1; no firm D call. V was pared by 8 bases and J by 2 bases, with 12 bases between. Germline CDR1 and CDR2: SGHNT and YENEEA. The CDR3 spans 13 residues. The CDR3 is CASGLSINTEAFF. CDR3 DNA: TGTGCCAGCGGACTATCCATTAACACTGAAGCTTTCTTT.

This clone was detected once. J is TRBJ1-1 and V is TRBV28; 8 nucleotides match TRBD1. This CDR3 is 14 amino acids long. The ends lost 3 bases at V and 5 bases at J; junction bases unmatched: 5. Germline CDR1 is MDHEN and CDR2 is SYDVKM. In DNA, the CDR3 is TGTGCCAGCAGTTTGCCGGACAGGGATACTGAAGCTTTCTTT. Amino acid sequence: CASSLPDRDTEAFF.

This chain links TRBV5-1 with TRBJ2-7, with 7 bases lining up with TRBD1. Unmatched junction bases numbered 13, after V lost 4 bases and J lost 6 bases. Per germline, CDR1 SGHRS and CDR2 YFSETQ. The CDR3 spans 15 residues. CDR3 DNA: TGCGCCAGCAGCGACGGGACAGCACCCACGCGCGAGCAGTACTTC. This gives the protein CASSDGTAPTREQYF.

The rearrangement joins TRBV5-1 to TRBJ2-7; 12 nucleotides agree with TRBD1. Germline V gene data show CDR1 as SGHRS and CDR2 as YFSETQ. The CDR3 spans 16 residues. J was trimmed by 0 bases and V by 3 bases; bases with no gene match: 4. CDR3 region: CASSSGQGAGSYEQYF. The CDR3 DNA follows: TGCGCCAGCAGCTCGGGACAGGGGGCGGGCTCCTACGAGCAGTACTTC.

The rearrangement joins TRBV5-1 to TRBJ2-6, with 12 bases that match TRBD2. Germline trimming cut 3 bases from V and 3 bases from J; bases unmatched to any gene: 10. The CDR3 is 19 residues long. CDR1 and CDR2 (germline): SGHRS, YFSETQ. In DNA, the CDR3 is TGCGCCAGCAGCTCCCGACTAGCGGGAGTGGGGTTTGGGGCCAACGTCCTGACTTTC. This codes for CASSSRLAGVGFGANVLTF.

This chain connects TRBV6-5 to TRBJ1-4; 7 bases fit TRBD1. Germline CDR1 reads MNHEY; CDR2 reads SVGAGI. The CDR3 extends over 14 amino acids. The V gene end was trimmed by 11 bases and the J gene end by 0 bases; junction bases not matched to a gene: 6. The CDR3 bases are TGTGCCGGAGCCCAGGGGGCAACTAATGAAAAACTGTTTTTT. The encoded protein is CAGAQGATNEKLFF.

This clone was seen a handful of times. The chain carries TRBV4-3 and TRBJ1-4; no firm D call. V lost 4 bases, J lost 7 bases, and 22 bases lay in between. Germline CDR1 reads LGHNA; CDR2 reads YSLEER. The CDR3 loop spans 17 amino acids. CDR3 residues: CASSPLYWWRRTEKLFF. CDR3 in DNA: TGCGCCAGCAGCCCCCTGTATTGGTGGCGGCGTACTGAAAAACTGTTTTTT.

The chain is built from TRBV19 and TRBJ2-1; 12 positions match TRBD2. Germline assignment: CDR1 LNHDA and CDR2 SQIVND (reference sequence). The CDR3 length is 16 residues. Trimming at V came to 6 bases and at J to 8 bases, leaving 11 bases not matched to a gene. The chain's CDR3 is CASSYSLAGGGYEQFF. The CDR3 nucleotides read TGTGCCAGTAGCTATTCCCTAGCGGGAGGGGGTTATGAGCAGTTCTTC.

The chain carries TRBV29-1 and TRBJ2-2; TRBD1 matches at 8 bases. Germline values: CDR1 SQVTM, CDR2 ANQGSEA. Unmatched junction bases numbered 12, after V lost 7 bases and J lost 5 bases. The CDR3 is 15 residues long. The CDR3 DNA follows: TGCAGCGCCCAACGAGGGACAGGTATAACCGGGGAGCTGTTTTTT. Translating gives CSAQRGTGITGELFF.

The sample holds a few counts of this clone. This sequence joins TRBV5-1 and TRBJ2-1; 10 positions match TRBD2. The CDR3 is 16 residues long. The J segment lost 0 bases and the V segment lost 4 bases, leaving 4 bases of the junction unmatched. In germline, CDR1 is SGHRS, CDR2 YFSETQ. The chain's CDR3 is CASSGTSASSYNEQFF. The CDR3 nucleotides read TGCGCCAGCAGCGGGACTAGCGCCAGCTCCTACAATGAGCAGTTCTTC.

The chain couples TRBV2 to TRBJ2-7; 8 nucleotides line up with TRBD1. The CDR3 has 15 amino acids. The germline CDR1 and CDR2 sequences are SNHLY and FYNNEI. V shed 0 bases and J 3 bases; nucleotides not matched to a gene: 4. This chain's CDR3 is CASSEAPGTGYEQYF. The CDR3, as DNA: TGTGCCAGCAGTGAAGCCCCGGGGACAGGCTACGAGCAGTACTTC.

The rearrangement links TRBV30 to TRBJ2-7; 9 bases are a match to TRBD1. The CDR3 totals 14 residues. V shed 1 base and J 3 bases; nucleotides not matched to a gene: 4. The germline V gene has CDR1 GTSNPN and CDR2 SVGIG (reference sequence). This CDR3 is CAWSAGTGFYEQYF. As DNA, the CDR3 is TGTGCCTGGAGTGCTGGGACAGGGTTCTACGAGCAGTACTTC.

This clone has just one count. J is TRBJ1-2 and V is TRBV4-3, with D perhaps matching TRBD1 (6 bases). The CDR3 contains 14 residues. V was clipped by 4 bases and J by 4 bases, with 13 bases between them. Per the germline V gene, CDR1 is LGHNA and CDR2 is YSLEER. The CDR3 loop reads CASSPSTGSYGYTF. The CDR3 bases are TGCGCCAGCAGCCCGTCGACAGGTTCCTATGGCTACACCTTC.

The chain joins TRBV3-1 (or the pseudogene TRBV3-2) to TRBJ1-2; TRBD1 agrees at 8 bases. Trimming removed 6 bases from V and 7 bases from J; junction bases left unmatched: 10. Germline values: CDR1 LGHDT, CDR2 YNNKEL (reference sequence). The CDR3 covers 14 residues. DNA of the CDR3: TGTGCCAGCAGAGCTACGGACAGGGATTTTGGCTACACCTTC. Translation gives CASRATDRDFGYTF.

CDR3 sequence: CASSEPRAYGYTF. CDR3 nucleotide sequence: TGTGCCAGCAGTGAACCCAGGGCTTATGGCTACACCTTC. This chain connects TRBV25-1 to TRBJ1-2; the D gene is possibly TRBD1 (5 bases). V lost 2 bases, J lost 5 bases, and 9 bases lay in between. This CDR3 comprises 13 residues. The germline V gene encodes CDR1 MGHDK and CDR2 SYGVNS.

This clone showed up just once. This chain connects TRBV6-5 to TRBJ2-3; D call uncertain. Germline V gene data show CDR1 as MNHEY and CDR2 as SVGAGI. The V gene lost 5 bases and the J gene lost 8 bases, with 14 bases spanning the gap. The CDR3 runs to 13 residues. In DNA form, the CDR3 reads TGTGCCAGCAGTAACCCAGGTGTCGGTACGCAGTATTTT. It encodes CASSNPGVGTQYF.